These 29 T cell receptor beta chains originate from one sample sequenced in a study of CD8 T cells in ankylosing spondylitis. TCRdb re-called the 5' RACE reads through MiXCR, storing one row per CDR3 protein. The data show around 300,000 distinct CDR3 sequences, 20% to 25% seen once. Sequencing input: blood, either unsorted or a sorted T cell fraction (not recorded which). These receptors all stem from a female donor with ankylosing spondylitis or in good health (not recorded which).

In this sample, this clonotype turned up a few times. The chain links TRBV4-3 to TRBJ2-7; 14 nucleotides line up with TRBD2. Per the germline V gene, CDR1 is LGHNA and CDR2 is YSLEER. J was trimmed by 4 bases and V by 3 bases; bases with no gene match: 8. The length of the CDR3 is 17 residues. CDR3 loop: CASSQALTSGGAYEQYF. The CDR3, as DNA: TGCGCCAGCAGCCAGGCCCTGACTAGCGGGGGGGCTTACGAGCAGTACTTC.

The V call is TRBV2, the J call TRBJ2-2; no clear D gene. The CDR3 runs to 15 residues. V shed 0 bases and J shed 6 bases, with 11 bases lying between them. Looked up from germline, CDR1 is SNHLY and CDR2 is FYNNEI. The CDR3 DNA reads TGTGCCAGCAGTGAAGCGCTTCGTAAGGCCGGGGAGCTGTTTTTT. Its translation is CASSEALRKAGELFF.

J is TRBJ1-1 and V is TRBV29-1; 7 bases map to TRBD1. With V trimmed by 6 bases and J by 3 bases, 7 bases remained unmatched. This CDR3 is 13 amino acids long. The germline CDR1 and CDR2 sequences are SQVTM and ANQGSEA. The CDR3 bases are TGCAGCGTGAGAGGGACAGCTGACACTGAAGCTTTCTTT. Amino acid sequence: CSVRGTADTEAFF. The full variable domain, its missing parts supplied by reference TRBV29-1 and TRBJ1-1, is SAVISQKPSRDICQRGTSLTIQCQVDSQVTMMFWYRQQPGQSLTLIATANQGSEATYESGFVIDKFPISRPNLTFSTLTVSNMSPEDSSIYLCSVRGTADTEAFFGQGTRLTVV.

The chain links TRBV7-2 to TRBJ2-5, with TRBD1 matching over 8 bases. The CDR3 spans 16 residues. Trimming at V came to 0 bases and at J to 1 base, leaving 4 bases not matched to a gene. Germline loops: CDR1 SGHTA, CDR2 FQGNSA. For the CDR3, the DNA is TGTGCCAGCAGCTTAGCCCCTGGACAGGGCCAAGAGACCCAGTACTTC. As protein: CASSLAPGQGQETQYF.

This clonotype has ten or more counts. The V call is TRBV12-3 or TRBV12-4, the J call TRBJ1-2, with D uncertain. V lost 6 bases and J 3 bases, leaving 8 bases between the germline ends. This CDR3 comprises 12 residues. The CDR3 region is CASRAVDYGYTF. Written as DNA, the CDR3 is TGTGCCAGCAGAGCGGTGGACTATGGCTACACCTTC.

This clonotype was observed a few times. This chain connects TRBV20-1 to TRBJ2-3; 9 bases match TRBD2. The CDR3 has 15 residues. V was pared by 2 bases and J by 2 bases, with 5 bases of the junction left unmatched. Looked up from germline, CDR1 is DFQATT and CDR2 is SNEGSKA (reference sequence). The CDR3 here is CSARLLAGDTDTQYF. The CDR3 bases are TGCAGTGCTAGACTGTTAGCGGGAGACACAGATACGCAGTATTTT.

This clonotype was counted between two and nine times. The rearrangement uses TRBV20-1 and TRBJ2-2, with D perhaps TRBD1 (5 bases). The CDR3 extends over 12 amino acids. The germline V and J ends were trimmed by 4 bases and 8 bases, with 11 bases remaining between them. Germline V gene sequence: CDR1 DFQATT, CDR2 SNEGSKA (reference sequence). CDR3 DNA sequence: TGCAGTGCTACCAGGGTGGAGGGGGAGCTGTTTTTT. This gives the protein CSATRVEGELFF.

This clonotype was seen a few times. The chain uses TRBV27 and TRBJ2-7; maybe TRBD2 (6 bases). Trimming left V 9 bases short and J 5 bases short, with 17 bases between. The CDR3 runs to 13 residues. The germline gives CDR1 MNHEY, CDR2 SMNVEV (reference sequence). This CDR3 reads CASRGGGSHEQYF. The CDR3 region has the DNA TGTGCCAGTAGAGGTGGGGGGAGCCACGAGCAGTACTTC.

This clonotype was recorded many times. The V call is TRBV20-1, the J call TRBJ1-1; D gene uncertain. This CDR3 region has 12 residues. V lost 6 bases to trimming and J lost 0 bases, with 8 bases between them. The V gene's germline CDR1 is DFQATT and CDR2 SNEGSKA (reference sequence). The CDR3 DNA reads TGCAGTGCCCGGACTGTGAACACTGAAGCTTTCTTT. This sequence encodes CSARTVNTEAFF.

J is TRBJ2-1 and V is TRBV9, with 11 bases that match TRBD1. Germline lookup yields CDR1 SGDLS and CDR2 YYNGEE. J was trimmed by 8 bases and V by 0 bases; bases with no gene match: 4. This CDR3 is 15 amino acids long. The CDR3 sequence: CASSVAWTGGDEQFF. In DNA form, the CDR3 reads TGTGCCAGCAGCGTAGCGTGGACAGGGGGCGATGAGCAGTTCTTC. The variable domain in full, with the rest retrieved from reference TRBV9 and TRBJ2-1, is DSGVTQTPKHLITATGQRVTLRCSPRSGDLSVYWYQQSLDQGLQFLIQYYNGEERAKGNILERFSAQQFPDLHSELNLSSLELGDSALYFCASSVAWTGGDEQFFGPGTRLTVL.

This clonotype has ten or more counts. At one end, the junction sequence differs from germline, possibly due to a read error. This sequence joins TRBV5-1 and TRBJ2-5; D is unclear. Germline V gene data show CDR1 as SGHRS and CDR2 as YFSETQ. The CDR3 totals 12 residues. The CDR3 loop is CASSLTQETQYF. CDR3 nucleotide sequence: TGTGCCAGCAGTCTGACTCAGGAGACCCAGTACTTC.

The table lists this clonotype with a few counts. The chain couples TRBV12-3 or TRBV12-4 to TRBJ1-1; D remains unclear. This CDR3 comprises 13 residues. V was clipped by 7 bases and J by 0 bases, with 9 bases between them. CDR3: CASTRSMNTEAFF. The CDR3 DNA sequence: TGTGCCAGCACTCGATCTATGAACACTGAAGCTTTCTTT.

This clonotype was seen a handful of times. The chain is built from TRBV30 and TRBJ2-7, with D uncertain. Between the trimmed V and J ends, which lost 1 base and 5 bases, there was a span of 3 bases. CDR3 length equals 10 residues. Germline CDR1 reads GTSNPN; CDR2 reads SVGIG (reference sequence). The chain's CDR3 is CAWSGHEQYF. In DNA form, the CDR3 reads TGTGCCTGGAGTGGGCACGAGCAGTACTTC.

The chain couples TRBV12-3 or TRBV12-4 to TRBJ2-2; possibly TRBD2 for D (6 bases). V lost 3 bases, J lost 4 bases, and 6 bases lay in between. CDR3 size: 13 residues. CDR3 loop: CASSFGGTGELFF. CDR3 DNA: TGTGCCAGCAGTTTCGGGGGCACCGGGGAGCTGTTTTTT.

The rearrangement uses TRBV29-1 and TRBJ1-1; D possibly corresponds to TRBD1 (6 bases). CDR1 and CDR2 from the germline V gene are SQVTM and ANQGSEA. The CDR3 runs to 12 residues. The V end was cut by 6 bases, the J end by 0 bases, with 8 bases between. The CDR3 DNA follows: TGCAGCGTCAGGGGCATGAACACTGAAGCTTTCTTT. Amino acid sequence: CSVRGMNTEAFF.

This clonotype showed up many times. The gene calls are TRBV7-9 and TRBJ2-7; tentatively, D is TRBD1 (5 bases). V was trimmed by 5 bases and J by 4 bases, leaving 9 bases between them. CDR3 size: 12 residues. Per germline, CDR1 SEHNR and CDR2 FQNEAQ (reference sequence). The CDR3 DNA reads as TGTGCCAGCAGCCTGCAGGGATACGAGCAGTACTTC. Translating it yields CASSLQGYEQYF.

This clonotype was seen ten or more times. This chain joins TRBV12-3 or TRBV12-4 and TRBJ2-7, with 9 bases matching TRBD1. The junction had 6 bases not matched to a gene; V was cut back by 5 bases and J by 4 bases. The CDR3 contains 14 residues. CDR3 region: CASSSVGTGYEQYF. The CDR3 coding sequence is TGTGCCAGCAGTAGCGTCGGGACAGGGTACGAGCAGTACTTC.

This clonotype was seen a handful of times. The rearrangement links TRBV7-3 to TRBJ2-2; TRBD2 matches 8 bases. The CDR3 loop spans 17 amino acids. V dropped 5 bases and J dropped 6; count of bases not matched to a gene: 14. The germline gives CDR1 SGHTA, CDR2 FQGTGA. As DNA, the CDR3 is TGTGCCAGCAGCCGCTTTGCCGGGGGGGTATCGCCCGGGGAGCTGTTTTTT. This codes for CASSRFAGGVSPGELFF.

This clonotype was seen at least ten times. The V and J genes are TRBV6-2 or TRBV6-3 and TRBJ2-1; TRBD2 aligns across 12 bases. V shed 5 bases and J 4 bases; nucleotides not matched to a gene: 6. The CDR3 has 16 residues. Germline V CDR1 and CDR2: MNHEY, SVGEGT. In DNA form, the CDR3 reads TGTGCCAGCAGTCCCGGGACTAGCGGGCGTTACAATGAGCAGTTCTTC. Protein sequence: CASSPGTSGRYNEQFF.

Here the CDR3 DNA reads TGCAGCGTTGAACTCCGGACGAATCACGAGCAGTACTTC. This translates into CSVELRTNHEQYF. The genes are TRBV29-1 and TRBJ2-7; D not resolved. CDR1 and CDR2 from the germline V gene are SQVTM and ANQGSEA. V lost 2 bases to trimming and J lost 5 bases, with 13 bases between them. This CDR3 is 13 amino acids long.

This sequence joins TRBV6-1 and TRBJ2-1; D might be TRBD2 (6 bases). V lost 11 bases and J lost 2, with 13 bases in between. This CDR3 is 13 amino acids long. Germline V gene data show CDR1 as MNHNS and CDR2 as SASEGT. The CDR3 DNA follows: TGTGCCTCCTCCCGGGGGACCTACAATGAGCAGTTCTTC. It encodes CASSRGTYNEQFF.

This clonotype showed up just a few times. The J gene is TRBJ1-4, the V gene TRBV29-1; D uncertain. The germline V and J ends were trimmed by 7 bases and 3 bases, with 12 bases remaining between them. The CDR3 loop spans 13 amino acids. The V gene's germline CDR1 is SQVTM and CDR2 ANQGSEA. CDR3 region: CSGRSAANEKLFF. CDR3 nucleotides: TGCAGCGGCCGATCAGCCGCTAATGAAAAACTGTTTTTT.

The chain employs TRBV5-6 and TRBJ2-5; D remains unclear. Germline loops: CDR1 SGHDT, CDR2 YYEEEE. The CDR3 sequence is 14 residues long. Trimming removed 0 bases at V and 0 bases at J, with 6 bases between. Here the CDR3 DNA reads TGTGCCAGCAGCTTGGGATCACACCAAGAGACCCAGTACTTC. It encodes CASSLGSHQETQYF.

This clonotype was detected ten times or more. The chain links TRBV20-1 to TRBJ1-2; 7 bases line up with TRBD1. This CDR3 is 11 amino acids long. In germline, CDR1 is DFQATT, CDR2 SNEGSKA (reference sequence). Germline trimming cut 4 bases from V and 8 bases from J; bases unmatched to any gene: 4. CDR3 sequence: CSAKTGEGYTF. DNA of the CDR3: TGCAGTGCTAAAACAGGGGAAGGCTACACCTTC.

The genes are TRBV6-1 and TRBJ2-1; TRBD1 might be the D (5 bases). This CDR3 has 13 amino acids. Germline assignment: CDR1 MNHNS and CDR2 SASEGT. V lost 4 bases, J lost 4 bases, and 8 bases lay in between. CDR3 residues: CASSVDRYNEQFF. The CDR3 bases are TGTGCCAGCAGTGTTGACAGATACAATGAGCAGTTCTTC.

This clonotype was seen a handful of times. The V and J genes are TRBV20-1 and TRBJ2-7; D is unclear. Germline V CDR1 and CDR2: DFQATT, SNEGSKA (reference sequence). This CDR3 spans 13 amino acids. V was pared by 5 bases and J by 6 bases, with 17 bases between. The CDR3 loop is CSACELLAGEQYF. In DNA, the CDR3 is TGCAGTGCTTGCGAACTCTTGGCTGGCGAGCAGTACTTC.

CDR3 in DNA: TGTGCCAGCAGCCACGACAGGGGGAGGAACGAGCAGTACTTC. Its protein product is CASSHDRGRNEQYF. The genes are TRBV7-2 and TRBJ2-7; 9 bases agree with TRBD1. Germline CDR1 SGHTA, CDR2 FQGNSA. The V segment lost 5 bases and the J segment 5 bases; nucleotides outside the gene matches: 7. The CDR3 totals 14 residues.

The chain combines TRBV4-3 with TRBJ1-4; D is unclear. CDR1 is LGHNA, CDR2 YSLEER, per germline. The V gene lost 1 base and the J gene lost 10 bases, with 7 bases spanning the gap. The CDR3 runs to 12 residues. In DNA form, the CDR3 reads TGCGCCAGCAGCCAAGCGCGGCGAAAACTGTTTTTT. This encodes CASSQARRKLFF.

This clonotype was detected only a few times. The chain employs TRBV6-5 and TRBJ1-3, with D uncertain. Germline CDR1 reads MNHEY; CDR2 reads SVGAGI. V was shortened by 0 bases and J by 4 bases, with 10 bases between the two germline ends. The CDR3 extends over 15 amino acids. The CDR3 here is CASSYSGSAGNTIYF. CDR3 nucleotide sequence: TGTGCCAGCAGTTACTCGGGTTCAGCCGGAAACACCATATATTTT.